These 20 T cell receptor beta chains share one sample of origin, sequenced in a study of human T cells and chemical hapten exposure (dated by TCRdb to about 2021). This specimen's time point label, per the study, means: patch test 3, about 24 weeks after DPC sensitization. Per the publication, the treatment or condition label means: therapeutic diphenylcyclopropenone sensitization with weekly scalp DPC. Library method: RACE. Sequencing instrument: NextSeq 500. Clones were called with MiXCR by TCRdb after fastp trimmed the public reads at Q25, and only in-frame beta chains were retained. Each CDR3 protein appears once, grouped with its most common genes and DNA. The table for this sample lists about 200,000 distinct CDR3 sequences; about 25% of them were counted only once. The ten largest clones take up 2% to 2.5% of the sample. The source was whole blood, collected in connection with sensitization to the hapten diphenylcyclopropenone (DPC). These receptor sequences come from a woman aged 40 to 50 with alopecia areata. Some clones in this sample may be carry-over from other donors' samples.

The chain links TRBV28 to TRBJ1-1, with D uncertain. The ends were cut back, 10 bases at V and 4 bases at J, with 10 bases in the middle. This CDR3 has 11 amino acids. Germline V gene sequence: CDR1 MDHEN, CDR2 SYDVKM. CDR3 bases: TGTGCCACAGGACGGCCCACTGAAGCTTTCTTT. It is translated as CATGRPTEAFF.

The chain recombines TRBV5-6 with TRBJ1-1, with D unresolved. Trimming took 0 bases from V and 0 from J, leaving 12 bases between them. The V gene's germline CDR1 is SGHDT and CDR2 YYEEEE. This CDR3 is built from 16 residues. The CDR3 sequence: CASSLGLQRMNTEAFF. The DNA for the CDR3 is TGTGCCAGCAGCTTGGGGTTACAGAGAATGAACACTGAAGCTTTCTTT.

The rearrangement uses TRBV24-1 and TRBJ2-2; D is possibly TRBD2 (5 bases). V lost 11 bases and J 3 bases, leaving 15 bases between the germline ends. CDR3 length: 14 residues. In germline, CDR1 is KGHDR, CDR2 SFDVKD. CDR3 amino acids: CAIGPKGDTGELFF. The CDR3 nucleotides are TGTGCCATCGGGCCGAAGGGAGACACCGGGGAGCTGTTTTTT.

This clonotype was counted between two and nine times. V and J are TRBV18 and TRBJ2-1; no definite D call. Germline lookup yields CDR1 KGHSH and CDR2 LQKENI. CDR3 length equals 13 residues. Trimming took off 6 bases at V and 15 bases at J, with 21 bases between the two ends. Written as DNA, the CDR3 is TGTGCCAGCTCCCGGTTAACAGATGGATCCCCGTTCTTC. Protein: CASSRLTDGSPFF.

The chain has TRBV7-2 and TRBJ2-5; 11 bases are shared with TRBD2. Trimming took 4 bases from V and 3 from J; bases not matched to a gene: 10. The germline V gene encodes CDR1 SGHTA and CDR2 FQGNSA. This CDR3 is built from 17 residues. The CDR3 region is CASSSVLAGVTKETQYF. CDR3 coding DNA: TGTGCCAGCAGCTCCGTACTAGCGGGAGTAACGAAAGAGACCCAGTACTTC.

This clonotype has more than one count but fewer than ten. The gene calls are TRBV18 and TRBJ2-2; a possible D gene is TRBD2 (5 bases). V was clipped by 2 bases and J by 1 base, with 8 bases between them. Germline V gene lookup returns CDR1 KGHSH and CDR2 LQKENI. CDR3 length: 15 residues. DNA for the CDR3: TGTGCCAGCTCACCATCCAGCGGGAACACCGGGGAGCTGTTTTTT. Translating gives CASSPSSGNTGELFF.

CDR3 DNA sequence: TGTGCCAGCAGCGAAGGGAGCTATGAGCAGTTCTTC. Amino acid sequence: CASSEGSYEQFF. The rearrangement joins TRBV7-8 to TRBJ2-1, with D possibly being TRBD2 (5 bases). The length of the CDR3 is 12 residues. The V end was cut by 5 bases, the J end by 8 bases, with 10 bases between. Germline V CDR1 and CDR2: SGHVS, FQNEAQ.

The chain employs TRBV4-3 and TRBJ1-1; D not certain. This CDR3 is 13 amino acids long. Trimming left V 6 bases short and J 5 bases short, with 13 bases between. The germline CDR1 and CDR2 sequences are LGHNA and YSLEER. CDR3 sequence (DNA): TGCGCCAGCAGTCAAAGCATCGATACTGAAGCTTTCTTT. Its translation: CASSQSIDTEAFF.

This clonotype was detected a few times. This rearrangement joins TRBV9 to TRBJ2-7, with a weak D call TRBD1 (6 bases). Germline V gives CDR1 SGDLS, CDR2 YYNGEE. Trimming removed 3 bases at V and 3 bases at J, with 13 bases between. This CDR3 is built from 14 residues. CDR3 sequence reads: CASSATGRDYEQYF. The CDR3 DNA is TGTGCCAGCAGCGCGACAGGTAGGGACTACGAGCAGTACTTC.

This clonotype was seen only a few times. The V call is TRBV4-3, the J call TRBJ2-7; D gene unclear. Germline V lookup: CDR1 LGHNA, CDR2 YSLEER. Trimming cost V 0 bases and J 0 bases, with 12 bases left between them. This CDR3 has 16 amino acids. CDR3 DNA: TGCGCCAGCAGCCAAGATTATGGACCGAGCTCCTACGAGCAGTACTTC. Translated: CASSQDYGPSSYEQYF.

The CDR3 sequence is CASSGEYNEQFF. The CDR3 coding sequence is TGTGCCAGCAGTGGGGAATACAATGAGCAGTTCTTC. The chain combines TRBV6-2 or TRBV6-3 with TRBJ2-1; D uncertain. The CDR3 consists of 12 residues. Germline V lookup: CDR1 MNHEY, CDR2 SVGEGT. Deletions cut 5 bases from V and 4 bases from J, with 6 bases between.

There are many counts of this clonotype. The chain combines TRBV7-2 with TRBJ1-4; no clear D gene. The CDR3 has 14 amino acids. Trimming took 1 base from V and 3 from J, leaving 6 bases between them. The germline V gene has CDR1 SGHTA and CDR2 FQGNSA. CDR3 loop: CASSLGRSNEKLFF. The CDR3, as DNA: TGTGCCAGCAGCTTAGGGAGGTCTAATGAAAAACTGTTTTTT.

This chain joins TRBV7-2 and TRBJ1-5; D remains unclear. The V gene's germline CDR1 is SGHTA and CDR2 FQGNSA. V lost 5 bases and J lost 5, with 10 bases in between. The CDR3 has 13 residues. The CDR3 sequence: CASSRNRDQPQHF. The CDR3 bases are TGTGCCAGCAGCCGTAACCGGGATCAGCCCCAGCATTTT.

The CDR3, as DNA: TGTGCCAGCAGTTTAAGAGCAGGGCCTCATGAAGCTTTCTTT. It encodes CASSLRAGPHEAFF. The J gene is TRBJ1-1, the V gene TRBV27; TRBD1 is a possible D gene (5 bases). CDR1 MNHEY and CDR2 SMNVEV come from the germline V gene (reference sequence). Trimming removed 2 bases at V and 7 bases at J, with 14 bases between. This CDR3 region has 14 residues.

The CDR3 DNA reads TGCAGCGCCGCGGCCTCCACAGATACGCAGTATTTT. Protein product: CSAAASTDTQYF. The rearrangement links TRBV29-1 to TRBJ2-3; D remains unclear. Trimming took 7 bases from V and 2 from J, leaving 10 bases between them. This CDR3 contains 12 residues. Germline CDR1 SQVTM, CDR2 ANQGSEA.

This chain links TRBV6-6 with TRBJ2-1, with 10 bases aligning to TRBD2. This CDR3 spans 14 amino acids. Germline assignment: CDR1 MNHNY and CDR2 SVGAGI (reference sequence). V gave up 7 bases and J gave up 4 bases; unmatched junction bases: 4. CDR3 bases: TGTGCCAGCACTAGCGGGAGAGGGTACAATGAGCAGTTCTTC. This gives the protein CASTSGRGYNEQFF.

The chain carries TRBV28 and TRBJ1-1; D gene ambiguous. The V end lost 4 bases, the J end lost 6 bases, and 15 bases lay between the germline ends. The germline CDR1 and CDR2 sequences are MDHEN and SYDVKM. This CDR3 is 14 amino acids long. CDR3 protein: CASSSGSVRAEAFF. The CDR3 region has the DNA TGTGCCAGCAGTTCGGGGTCGGTGAGGGCTGAAGCTTTCTTT.

The V call is TRBV13, the J call TRBJ1-4, with D hard to call. Per germline, CDR1 PRHDT and CDR2 FYEKMQ (reference sequence). Deletions cut 3 bases from V and 10 bases from J, with 12 bases between. CDR3 size: 13 residues. CDR3 protein: CASSLGNGGKLFF. CDR3 nucleotides: TGTGCCAGCAGCTTGGGGAACGGCGGAAAACTGTTTTTT.

This clonotype was observed a few times. The chain uses TRBV6-1 and TRBJ2-4, with D tentatively TRBD2 (6 bases). The CDR3 is 14 amino acids. Looked up from germline, CDR1 is MNHNS and CDR2 is SASEGT. The V end lost 3 bases, the J end lost 1 base, and 7 bases lay between the germline ends. In DNA form, the CDR3 reads TGTGCCAGCAGTGATGGAGGGGCCAAAAACATTCAGTACTTC. Encoded protein: CASSDGGAKNIQYF.

This chain uses TRBV28 with TRBJ2-1; D perhaps matches TRBD1 (5 bases). This CDR3 is built from 17 residues. In germline, CDR1 is MDHEN, CDR2 SYDVKM. The V gene lost 1 base and the J gene lost 0 bases, with 13 bases spanning the gap. This chain's CDR3 is CASSLSLQGFSYNEQFF. The CDR3 bases are TGTGCCAGCAGTTTATCCCTCCAGGGCTTCTCCTACAATGAGCAGTTCTTC.